This entry lists 25 T cell receptor beta chains sequenced from one sample in a study of immune cell composition in non-small cell lung cancer. Only in-frame clones appear in the TCRdb table, and some are missing; sequencing was by immunoSEQ multiplex PCR. The sample shows more than 8,500 clones, 67% of them seen only once. Normal lung was sampled as far from the tumour as possible, at least 3 cm. Sequencing was done on a sample of non-adjacent lung tissue. The receptors stem from a human donor with non-small cell lung cancer.

This rearrangement joins TRBV5-1 to TRBJ2-7; the match to TRBD1 covers 10 bases. Germline assignment: CDR1 SGHRS and CDR2 YFSETQ. The CDR3 runs 15 residues. The junction had 9 bases not matched to a gene; V was cut back by 4 bases and J by 5 bases. This CDR3 reads CASSPLDRGGNEQYF. DNA for the CDR3: TGCGCCAGCAGCCCCTTGGACAGGGGGGGTAACGAGCAGTACTTC.

A few counts support this clone. The chain combines TRBV2 with TRBJ2-7; 11 bases line up with TRBD2. This CDR3 region has 15 residues. Trimming cost V 8 bases and J 1 base; bases outside gene matches: 7. Germline loops: CDR1 SNHLY, CDR2 FYNNEI. CDR3: CASGLAGGRSYEQYF. In DNA, the CDR3 is TGTGCCAGCGGGCTAGCGGGGGGCAGGTCCTACGAGCAGTACTTC. Full variable domain (missing parts from reference TRBV2 and TRBJ2-7): EPEVTQTPSHQVTQMGQEVILRCVPISNHLYFYWYRQILGQKVEFLVSFYNNEISEKSEIFDDQFSVERPDGSNFTLKIRSTKLEDSAMYFCASGLAGGRSYEQYFGPGTRLTVT.

The rearrangement uses TRBV6-4 and TRBJ2-3; tentative D call: TRBD1 (6 bases). V shed 0 bases and J shed 0 bases, with 10 bases lying between them. This CDR3 is 16 amino acids long. Germline V gene sequence: CDR1 MRHNA, CDR2 SNTAGT. CDR3 bases: TGTGCCAGCAGTGACTCGAGGGACACTAGCACAGATACGCAGTATTTT. The encoded protein is CASSDSRDTSTDTQYF.

The rearrangement uses TRBV6-5 and TRBJ1-1; D is perhaps TRBD1 (6 bases). The CDR3 runs 13 residues. Trimming stripped 6 bases from V and 4 bases from J, with 12 bases between. CDR1 and CDR2 (germline): MNHEY, SVGAGI. DNA for the CDR3: TGTGCCAGCAGCCCAGGGGTAAGCACTGAAGCTTTCTTT. The encoded protein is CASSPGVSTEAFF.

The chain employs TRBV7-2 and TRBJ2-2; the D is unclear. CDR1 and CDR2 (germline): SGHTA, FQGNSA. V lost 7 bases, J lost 0 bases, and 15 bases lay in between. The CDR3 has 16 residues. CDR3 residues: CASTSRPVANTGELFF. The CDR3 DNA sequence: TGTGCCAGCACCTCTAGACCAGTCGCGAACACCGGGGAGCTGTTTTTT.

The rearrangement uses TRBV7-2 and TRBJ2-7; 9 nucleotides line up with TRBD1. This CDR3 comprises 14 residues. J was trimmed by 3 bases and V by 4 bases; bases with no gene match: 4. Germline values: CDR1 SGHTA, CDR2 FQGNSA. The chain's CDR3 is CASSSGTGFYEQYF. The CDR3 nucleotides read TGTGCCAGCAGCTCCGGGACAGGGTTCTACGAGCAGTACTTC.

The genes are TRBV27 and TRBJ1-2; no clear D. CDR1 and CDR2 from the germline V gene are MNHEY and SMNVEV (reference sequence). This CDR3 spans 15 amino acids. Trimming took off 6 bases at V and 7 bases at J, with 21 bases between the two ends. The CDR3 loop is CASRPGLLRNAGYTF. The CDR3 coding sequence is TGTGCCAGCAGGCCAGGACTGCTTCGGAATGCTGGCTACACCTTC.

The chain recombines TRBV5-6 with TRBJ1-6; D perhaps matches TRBD1 (6 bases). Germline V gene data show CDR1 as SGHDT and CDR2 as YYEEEE. Trimming cost V 9 bases and J 0 bases, with 13 bases left between them. This CDR3 has 15 residues. DNA of the CDR3: TGTGCCACGATGCAGGGGAACTCCTATAATTCACCCCTCCACTTT. It codes for CATMQGNSYNSPLHF.

The V gene is TRBV11-2, the J gene TRBJ2-2; tentative D call: TRBD1 (5 bases). This CDR3 spans 15 amino acids. The germline V gene encodes CDR1 SGHAT and CDR2 FQNNGV. V was trimmed by 5 bases and J by 3 bases, leaving 13 bases between them. This chain's CDR3 is CASSDKAGHTGELFF. The DNA of the CDR3 is TGTGCCAGCAGCGACAAAGCAGGGCACACCGGGGAGCTGTTTTTT.

The rearrangement links TRBV19 to TRBJ1-3; 7 nucleotides match TRBD1. The CDR3 runs 17 residues. Germline V gene lookup returns CDR1 LNHDA and CDR2 SQIVND (reference sequence). Germline trimming cut 5 bases from V and 0 bases from J; bases unmatched to any gene: 10. CDR3 amino acids: CASSPLTGRTSGNTIYF. The CDR3 DNA reads as TGTGCCAGTAGTCCTTTGACAGGGAGGACCTCTGGAAACACCATATATTTT.

The genes are TRBV7-9 and TRBJ1-1; the match to TRBD1 covers 9 bases. The CDR3 consists of 16 residues. Germline lookup yields CDR1 SEHNR and CDR2 FQNEAQ (reference sequence). Trimming at V came to 4 bases and at J to 7 bases, leaving 13 bases not matched to a gene. The CDR3 here is CASSSPGTGTDREAFF. The CDR3 DNA reads TGTGCCAGCAGCTCCCCTGGGACAGGGACTGATCGTGAAGCTTTCTTT.

The chain has TRBV6-1 and TRBJ1-2; D uncertain. V was cut by 2 bases and J by 4 bases, with 17 bases left in between. The CDR3 runs to 16 residues. Germline V CDR1 and CDR2: MNHNS, SASEGT. CDR3 sequence: CASSETVRAWGYGYTF. The CDR3, as DNA: TGTGCCAGCAGTGAAACCGTGAGGGCCTGGGGCTATGGCTACACCTTC.

This rearrangement joins TRBV19 to TRBJ1-1; unclear D gene. V gave up 6 bases and J gave up 5 bases, with 16 bases separating them. Per the germline V gene, CDR1 is LNHDA and CDR2 is SQIVND (reference sequence). The CDR3 consists of 14 residues. The CDR3, as DNA: TGTGCCAGTAGGACGGGATTGGGTGAAACTGAAGCTTTCTTT. It is translated as CASRTGLGETEAFF.

The J gene is TRBJ1-2, the V gene TRBV9; D is unclear. Trimming stripped 4 bases from V and 2 bases from J, with 9 bases between. This CDR3 comprises 13 residues. Germline V gene sequence: CDR1 SGDLS, CDR2 YYNGEE. In DNA form, the CDR3 reads TGTGCCAGCAGCACAACGACAAACTATGGCTACACCTTC. This encodes CASSTTTNYGYTF.

This clone was detected only a few times. Written as DNA, the CDR3 is TGTGCCAGCTCACAACAAACGAACACCGGGGAGCTGTTTTTT. It is translated as CASSQQTNTGELFF. The rearrangement joins TRBV18 to TRBJ2-2; D is ambiguous. This CDR3 is 14 amino acids long. Germline CDR1 and CDR2: KGHSH and LQKENI. Trimming left V 4 bases short and J 0 bases short, with 6 bases between.

The rearrangement links TRBV19 to TRBJ1-5; D call uncertain. This CDR3 comprises 13 residues. Germline V CDR1 and CDR2: LNHDA, SQIVND (reference sequence). V was cut by 2 bases and J by 3 bases, with 5 bases left in between. CDR3 DNA sequence: TGTGCCAGTAGTATAATACACAATCAGCCCCAGCATTTT. Amino acids: CASSIIHNQPQHF.

This clone has just one count. The chain joins TRBV11-2 to TRBJ2-7; the match to TRBD1 covers 7 bases. The ends lost 3 bases at V and 3 bases at J; junction bases unmatched: 2. Germline V gene sequence: CDR1 SGHAT, CDR2 FQNNGV. The length of the CDR3 is 13 residues. The CDR3 region is CASSFTGVYEQYF. The CDR3 bases are TGTGCCAGCAGCTTTACAGGGGTCTACGAGCAGTACTTC.

CDR3 protein: CASSLAGRYEQYF. CDR3 bases: TGTGCCAGCAGCCTTGCGGGCCGCTACGAGCAGTACTTC. The chain is built from TRBV6-6 and TRBJ2-7; tentatively, D is TRBD2 (5 bases). V was clipped by 6 bases and J by 3 bases, with 12 bases between them. The V gene's germline CDR1 is MNHNY and CDR2 SVGAGI (reference sequence). CDR3 size: 13 residues.

This chain uses TRBV19 with TRBJ1-2; TRBD1 matches 12 bases. The CDR3 runs 17 residues. Trimming removed 5 bases from V and 7 bases from J; junction bases left unmatched: 14. Germline V CDR1 and CDR2: LNHDA, SQIVND (reference sequence). The CDR3 loop is CASSPDRDRGLVFGYTF. The CDR3 DNA is TGTGCCAGTAGTCCCGACCGGGACAGGGGGCTTGTCTTTGGCTACACCTTC.

V gene TRBV5-4 combines with J gene TRBJ2-1; tentative D call: TRBD2 (7 bases). CDR1 and CDR2 from the germline V gene are SGHNT and YYREEE (reference sequence). V lost 0 bases to trimming and J lost 5 bases, with 12 bases between them. CDR3 length: 15 residues. The CDR3 spells CASSLEAGANNEQFF. The CDR3 nucleotides are TGTGCCAGCAGCTTGGAGGCGGGGGCAAACAATGAGCAGTTCTTC.

The chain has TRBV7-2 and TRBJ2-1; D call uncertain. From germline, CDR1 is SGHTA and CDR2 FQGNSA. V lost 1 base and J 5 bases, leaving 6 bases between the germline ends. CDR3 length: 13 residues. CDR3 nucleotide sequence: TGTGCCAGCAGCTTAGAAACAGACAATGAGCAGTTCTTC. Residues: CASSLETDNEQFF. Looking up the rest from reference TRBV7-2 and TRBJ2-1 gives the full variable domain: GAGVSQSPSNKVTEKGKDVELRCDPISGHTALYWYRQSLGQGLEFLIYFQGNSAPDKSGLPSDRFSAERTGGSVSTLTIQRTQQEDSAVYLCASSLETDNEQFFGPGTRLTVL.

The gene calls are TRBV7-9 and TRBJ2-7; possibly TRBD1 for D (5 bases). V shed 10 bases and J shed 3 bases, with 19 bases lying between them. Germline assignment: CDR1 SEHNR and CDR2 FQNEAQ (reference sequence). CDR3 length equals 14 residues. CDR3 residues: CATHPQGTDYEQYF. The CDR3 coding sequence is TGTGCCACCCACCCCCAGGGTACCGACTACGAGCAGTACTTC.

This clone has more than one count but fewer than ten. The chain is built from TRBV2 and TRBJ2-1; 8 bases fit TRBD1. There are 15 residues in the CDR3. Unmatched junction bases numbered 8, after V lost 4 bases and J lost 6 bases. Germline V CDR1 and CDR2: SNHLY, FYNNEI. The CDR3 DNA reads as TGTGCCAGCAGTGCTGAAGGACAGGGATCCAATGAGCAGTTCTTC. It is translated as CASSAEGQGSNEQFF.

The chain uses TRBV9 and TRBJ1-2, with D possibly being TRBD1 (5 bases). This CDR3 comprises 16 residues. V gave up 4 bases and J gave up 6 bases, with 22 bases separating them. Germline-derived CDR1 and CDR2 are SGDLS and YYNGEE. The CDR3 nucleotides are TGTGCCAGCAGCCCCCGGACGGGGGTGGATTTGGATGGCTACACCTTC. Translation: CASSPRTGVDLDGYTF.

The chain joins TRBV27 to TRBJ1-2; D uncertain. The V end was cut by 2 bases, the J end by 5 bases, with 15 bases between. There are 15 residues in the CDR3. Germline V gene data show CDR1 as MNHEY and CDR2 as SMNVEV (reference sequence). Here the CDR3 reads CASSLRWREGYGYTF. As DNA, the CDR3 is TGTGCCAGCAGTTTAAGGTGGAGGGAAGGGTATGGCTACACCTTC.